This T cell receptor beta chain was sequenced in a study of blood T cell repertoires in COVID-19. In the study overall: Acute and convalescent COVID-19 samples came from the United States, Italy and Spain. T cells, B-cell-depleted T cells, or PBMCs provided the cDNA or gDNA that served as material.

Per the original data handling: Reference gene primer amplification gave nucleated cell count estimates. This table comes from immunoSEQ multiplex PCR, and its TCRdb copy is limited to in-frame clones, with some not included. D and trimming were read from the DNA, whereas the V and J calls and clone size are those reported in that table. The sample lists about 190,000 clones; 80% were seen once. Germline loops: CDR1 SGDLS, CDR2 YYNGEE. This CDR3 is 15 amino acids long. Germline trimming cut 3 bases from V and 0 bases from J; bases unmatched to any gene: 2. Sequences were obtained from peripheral blood. This TCR derives from a man between 60 and 75 years old with acute or convalescent COVID-19. The V call is TRBV9, the J call TRBJ2-3, with TRBD2 identical over 9 bases. The CDR3 coding sequence is TGTGCCAGCAGCGACCTAGCGGGGAGCACAGATACGCAGTATTTT. Residues: CASSDLAGSTDTQYF.